This TCR beta chain emerged from a study of beta chain features in type 1 diabetes. Across the study: Examination spanned about 110 million sorted cells from all samples.

This CDR3 contains 12 residues. Trimming took off 4 bases at V and 6 bases at J, with 9 bases between the two ends. The germline gives CDR1 SGHNT, CDR2 YYREEE (reference sequence). Sequencing targeted expressed TCRB transcripts, as all isolated RNA had been reverse transcribed. The data were produced by immunoSEQ multiplex PCR, yet TCRdb's version contains in-frame clones alone and is incomplete. The repertoire holds about 410,000 clones, with about 14% as singletons. Sorted populations all had greater than 95% purity. This clone was counted only a few times. Sequencing was performed on naive CD4+ T cells from blood. V and J are TRBV5-4 and TRBJ2-3; D ambiguous. This receptor was taken from a man aged 25-45 years in good health. The CDR3 here is CASSLERDTQYF. The DNA for the CDR3 is TGTGCCAGCAGCCTCGAGAGGGATACGCAGTATTTT.